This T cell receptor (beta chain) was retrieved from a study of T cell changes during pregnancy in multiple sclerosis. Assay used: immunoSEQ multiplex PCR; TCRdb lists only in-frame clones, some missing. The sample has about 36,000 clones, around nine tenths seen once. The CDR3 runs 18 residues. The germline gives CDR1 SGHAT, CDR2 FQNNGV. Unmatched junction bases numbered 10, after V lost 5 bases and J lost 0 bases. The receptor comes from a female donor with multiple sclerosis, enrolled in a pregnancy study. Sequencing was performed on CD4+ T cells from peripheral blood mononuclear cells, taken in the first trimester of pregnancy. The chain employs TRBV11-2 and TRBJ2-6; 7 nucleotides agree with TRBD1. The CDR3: CASSPTGDRPSGANVLTF. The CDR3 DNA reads TGTGCCAGCAGCCCCACAGGGGACAGACCCTCTGGGGCCAACGTCCTGACTTTC.